This TCR beta chain was sequenced in a study of T cells in Graves' hyperthyroidism and ophthalmopathy. Worth noting for this clonotype: What it binds is not known.

Germline CDR1 and CDR2: LNHDA and SQIVND (reference sequence). The CDR3 extends over 14 amino acids. V gave up 10 bases and J gave up 8 bases, with 23 bases separating them. TCR beta CDR3 regions were amplified from RNA transcripts. First-round RT-PCR targeting the TCR CDR3 was performed with the HTBI primer set. From the multiplex PCR reads, TCRdb called clonotypes with MiXCR, one entry per CDR3 protein. Found here are about 380,000 distinct CDR3 sequences, around 18% of them singletons; the top ten hold less than 45%. Study-wide results and caveats: Most clonotypes that expanded in the thyroid above 0.001 also showed up in blood. From stable hyperthyroidism, ophthalmopathy was set apart by a 13 V-J model.

The sequenced material came from blood. This receptor was identified in a young man with Graves' ophthalmopathy. V and J are TRBV19 and TRBJ1-2; the D gene is possibly TRBD1 (5 bases). The CDR3 sequence is CATQGGGGVRGYTF. The CDR3 DNA sequence: TGTGCCACCCAAGGTGGTGGGGGTGTACGGGGCTACACCTTC.